This T cell receptor beta chain was identified during a study of Ad26.COV2.S vaccination and SARS-CoV-2 variants. Study-level information: Intramuscularly, Ad26.COV2.S was given either once or twice, 56 days apart.

This table comes from immunoSEQ multiplex PCR, and its TCRdb copy is limited to in-frame clones, with some not included. The sample records about 480,000 clones, 87% being singletons. This clone was detected once. Its cognate antigen is unknown. Treatment reported: roughly 18 received Ad26.COV2.S at low or high dose, single or two shots; several received placebo; per-sample allocation not given. Specimen acquisition occurred on day 63 following the initial vaccine or placebo injection. Recruitment in Boston yielded a donor of adult age, 18-55 years. The J segment lost 6 bases and the V segment lost 3 bases, leaving 10 bases of the junction unmatched. The CDR3 is made up of 17 amino acids. The germline CDR1 and CDR2 sequences are SGHRS and YFSETQ. Study-level results: Overall T cell responses may have been underestimated by the analyses of TCR breadth and depth.

This specimen was peripheral blood, taken in a trial of Ad26.COV2.S vaccine versus placebo. The genes are TRBV5-1 and TRBJ2-1; TRBD2 agrees at 12 bases. The receptor's source is a person between 18 and 65 years old who received the Ad26.COV2.S COVID-19 vaccine or a placebo. The CDR3 DNA reads TGCGCCAGCAGCTATGGGCTAGCGGGAGGGGTGGGCAATGAGCAGTTCTTC. It is translated as CASSYGLAGGVGNEQFF. The whole variable domain, filled in from reference TRBV5-1 and TRBJ2-1, reads KAGVTQTPRYLIKTRGQQVTLSCSPISGHRSVSWYQQTPGQGLQFLFEYFSETQRNKGNFPGRFSGRQFSNSRSEMNVSTLELGDSALYLCASSYGLAGGVGNEQFFGPGTRLTVL.